The rows below give T cell receptor beta chains drawn from one sample of a study of glioma-infiltrating T cells after dendritic cell vaccination. Measured with immunoSEQ multiplex PCR; TCRdb has only the in-frame clones, and not every one. Of 80,000 to 95,000 clones listed, approximately 87% are singletons. The sample in question was blood, obtained before dendritic cell vaccination. These receptors came from a human donor with glioblastoma. CDR3s include the opening cysteine and the closing phenylalanine or tryptophan. D genes are given only for firm matches. Where a row states a size, it is once, few, many or the class of an expanded clone; other rows omit it.

D: TRBD1; V: TRBV7-2; J: TRBJ1-4; size: few; CDR3: CASRATGGAAPNEKLFF; DNA: TGTGCCAGCAGGGCAACAGGGGGCGCAGCCCCAAATGAAAAACTGTTTTTT
D: TRBD2; V: TRBV2; J: TRBJ2-2; size: .; CDR3: CASTTSGRSTGELFF; DNA: TGTGCCAGCACAACCAGCGGGAGGAGCACCGGGGAGCTGTTTTTT
D: .; V: TRBV7-6; J: TRBJ2-1; size: .; CDR3: CASSLSRESNEQFF; DNA: TGTGCCAGCAGCCTTAGCCGGGAGAGCAATGAGCAGTTCTTC
D: .; V: TRBV11-3; J: TRBJ2-7; size: .; CDR3: CASSLGGTNSYEQYF; DNA: TGTGCCAGCAGCCTAGGGGGGACTAACTCCTACGAGCAGTACTTC
D: .; V: TRBV18; J: TRBJ1-5; size: .; CDR3: CASSPRAGDGVQPQHF; DNA: TGTGCCAGCTCACCACGGGCAGGGGATGGAGTTCAGCCCCAGCATTTT
D: .; V: TRBV10-1; J: TRBJ2-6; size: .; CDR3: CASSEGASGANVLTF; DNA: TGCGCCAGCAGTGAAGGGGCATCTGGGGCCAACGTCCTGACTTTC
D: .; V: TRBV10-3; J: TRBJ1-3; size: .; CDR3: CAISESGLSGNTIYF; DNA: TGTGCCATCAGTGAGAGTGGTCTATCGGGAAACACCATATATTTT
D: TRBD1; V: TRBV4-2; J: TRBJ2-7; size: .; CDR3: CASSRAGTGGAYEQYF; DNA: TGTGCCAGCAGCCGGGCCGGGACAGGGGGCGCCTACGAGCAGTACTTC
D: .; V: TRBV7-6; J: TRBJ2-2; size: once; CDR3: CASSFRDGELFF; DNA: TGTGCCAGCAGCTTCAGGGACGGGGAGCTGTTTTTT
D: TRBD1; V: TRBV12-5; J: TRBJ2-3; size: .; CDR3: CASQDRGRDTQYF; DNA: TGTGCTAGCCAGGACAGGGGTAGGGATACGCAGTATTTT
D: .; V: TRBV2; J: TRBJ1-5; size: .; CDR3: CASSAVAQGTQHF; DNA: TGTGCCAGCAGTGCGGTTGCCCAGGGGACCCAGCATTTT
D: TRBD1; V: TRBV6-5; J: TRBJ1-4; size: .; CDR3: CASSPNRGLNEKLFF; DNA: TGTGCCAGCAGTCCCAACAGGGGGCTTAATGAAAAACTGTTTTTT
D: .; V: TRBV25-1; J: TRBJ2-7; size: .; CDR3: CASSERWGRDKEGLYYF; DNA: TGTGCCAGCAGTGAAAGATGGGGCCGGGACAAAGAAGGACTCTACTACTTC
D: .; V: TRBV19; J: TRBJ1-1; size: .; CDR3: CASSISTRTEAFF; DNA: TGTGCCAGTAGTATATCAACTAGAACTGAAGCTTTCTTT
D: .; V: TRBV5-4; J: TRBJ2-7; size: .; CDR3: CASSSDRAYGQYF; DNA: TGTGCCAGCAGCTCGGACAGAGCCTACGGGCAGTACTTC
D: .; V: TRBV7-9; J: TRBJ2-7; size: .; CDR3: CASSLVGRTGPTYEQYF; DNA: TGTGCCAGCAGCTTAGTGGGGAGGACAGGACCAACCTACGAGCAGTACTTC
D: .; V: TRBV5-1; J: TRBJ2-7; size: .; CDR3: CASSRIGGYEQYF; DNA: TGCGCCAGCAGCCGTATAGGGGGCTACGAGCAGTACTTC
D: TRBD1; V: TRBV5-1; J: TRBJ2-5; size: once; CDR3: CASSTGTVEETQYF; DNA: TGCGCCAGCAGCACCGGGACAGTTGAAGAGACCCAGTACTTC
D: .; V: TRBV2; J: TRBJ1-4; size: few; CDR3: CASREQGKSEKLFF; DNA: TGTGCCAGCAGGGAGCAGGGGAAGAGTGAAAAACTGTTTTTT
D: TRBD2; V: TRBV2; J: TRBJ2-3; size: once; CDR3: CASKVAGGADTQYF; DNA: TGTGCCAGCAAAGTAGCGGGTGGGGCAGATACGCAGTATTTT
D: TRBD2; V: TRBV4-2; J: TRBJ2-7; size: .; CDR3: CASSPRVRGDLSYEQYF; DNA: TGTGCCAGCAGCCCGCGGGTGCGGGGGGATCTCTCCTACGAGCAGTACTTC
D: TRBD1; V: TRBV5-1; J: TRBJ2-5; size: .; CDR3: CASSSFRGRGETQYF; DNA: TGCGCCAGCAGCTCATTCAGGGGGCGCGGAGAGACCCAGTACTTC
D: .; V: TRBV4-2; J: TRBJ2-7; size: .; CDR3: CASSRPSPYEQYF; DNA: TGTGCCAGCAGCCGGCCCAGTCCCTACGAGCAGTACTTC
D: .; V: TRBV25-1; J: TRBJ1-4; size: .; CDR3: CASSEPGLTTNEKLFF; DNA: TGTGCCAGCAGTGAACCCGGACTCACGACTAATGAAAAACTGTTTTTT
D: .; V: TRBV27; J: TRBJ1-5; size: .; CDR3: CASSLGQRGQPQHF; DNA: TGTGCCAGCAGTTTAGGACAGAGAGGACAGCCCCAGCATTTT
D: .; V: TRBV12-5; J: TRBJ1-1; size: .; CDR3: CASGFSGRGRAFF; DNA: TGTGCTAGTGGTTTTTCAGGGCGGGGGCGGGCTTTCTTT
D: TRBD1; V: TRBV5-4; J: TRBJ1-1; size: .; CDR3: CASSPGTVLKNTEAFF; DNA: TGTGCCAGCAGCCCAGGGACAGTATTAAAGAACACTGAAGCTTTCTTT
D: .; V: TRBV5-1; J: TRBJ2-7; size: .; CDR3: CASSSGTTYEQYF; DNA: TGCGCCAGCTCTTCCGGGACAACCTACGAGCAGTACTTC
D: TRBD1; V: TRBV7-2; J: TRBJ1-4; size: .; CDR3: CASSLRQGDEKLFF; DNA: TGTGCCAGCAGCTTACGACAGGGAGACGAAAAACTGTTTTTT
D: TRBD1; V: TRBV19; J: TRBJ1-5; size: .; CDR3: CASSPRTGGLQPQHF; DNA: TGTGCCAGTAGTCCGCGGACAGGGGGCCTTCAGCCCCAGCATTTT